This TCR beta chain came from a study of control samples from healthy donors and cancer patients. TCRdb keeps only in-frame clones here, not all; method: immunoSEQ multiplex PCR. The sample includes 93,000 or so clones, approximately 90% of them seen just once. The ends were cut back, 3 bases at V and 8 bases at J, with 10 bases in the middle. Germline V gives CDR1 MGHDK, CDR2 SYGVNS. The CDR3 consists of 12 residues. This clone came up once. The sample consisted of PBMCs. The chain uses TRBV25-1 and TRBJ1-2; D ambiguous. The receptor's source is a man aged 60 to 75 with lung cancer. This chain's CDR3 is CASSDGLEGYTF. The CDR3 nucleotides are TGTGCCAGCAGTGATGGGCTTGAGGGCTACACCTTC.